These 20 T cell receptor beta chains share one sample of origin, sequenced in a study of cytomegalovirus exposure and HLA in healthy donors. The PCR contained 60 Vbeta and 13 Jbeta primers. Assay used: immunoSEQ multiplex PCR; TCRdb lists only in-frame clones, some missing. The sample shows 55,000 to 85,000 clones, less than 80% of them seen only once. Material: PBMCs. The receptor source for this set is a woman in her 50s in good health and CMV-seronegative.

The V gene is TRBV7-2, the J gene TRBJ2-1; 10 nucleotides match TRBD2. V gave up 3 bases and J gave up 9 bases; unmatched junction bases: 5. The germline V gene encodes CDR1 SGHTA and CDR2 FQGNSA. This CDR3 region has 14 residues. This CDR3 is CASSFLAGVIEQFF. CDR3 bases: TGTGCCAGCAGCTTCCTAGCGGGAGTGATTGAGCAGTTCTTC.

This chain links TRBV4-3 with TRBJ2-1, with 10 bases identical to TRBD2. This CDR3 comprises 17 residues. The J segment lost 7 bases and the V segment lost 0 bases, leaving 9 bases of the junction unmatched. Germline CDR1 and CDR2: LGHNA and YSLEER. In DNA, the CDR3 is TGCGCCAGCAGCCAAGACTTAGCGGGAGGAAGATGGAATGAGCAGTTCTTC. It codes for CASSQDLAGGRWNEQFF.

This chain joins TRBV6-5 and TRBJ1-5; D is possibly TRBD1 (5 bases). The germline CDR1 and CDR2 sequences are MNHEY and SVGAGI. This CDR3 spans 13 amino acids. The ends were cut back, 5 bases at V and 5 bases at J, with 10 bases in the middle. The CDR3 DNA reads as TGTGCCAGCAGTCCCGACAGAGATCAGCCCCAGCATTTT. Translated: CASSPDRDQPQHF.

This clone was observed a handful of times. V is TRBV4-3 and J is TRBJ1-5; 8 bases agree with TRBD1. Trimming took 0 bases from V and 6 from J; bases not matched to a gene: 7. Germline V gives CDR1 LGHNA, CDR2 YSLEER. The CDR3 contains 16 residues. The CDR3 loop reads CASSQDRAGGSQPQHF. As DNA, the CDR3 is TGCGCCAGCAGCCAAGATCGGGCAGGGGGCAGTCAGCCCCAGCATTTT.

This clone was detected a few times. The rearrangement uses TRBV5-4 and TRBJ1-1; D gene uncertain. Germline CDR1 reads SGHNT; CDR2 reads YYREEE (reference sequence). Deletions cut 0 bases from V and 5 bases from J, with 11 bases between. CDR3 length: 14 residues. The CDR3 protein is CASSLGGGQTEAFF. CDR3 in DNA: TGTGCCAGCAGCTTGGGGGGAGGGCAGACTGAAGCTTTCTTT. Drawing the rest from reference TRBV5-4 and TRBJ1-1, the complete variable domain is ETGVTQSPTHLIKTRGQQVTLRCSSQSGHNTVSWYQQALGQGPQFIFQYYREEENGRGNFPPRFSGLQFPNYSSELNVNALELDDSALYLCASSLGGGQTEAFFGQGTRLTVV.

The rearrangement uses TRBV5-1 and TRBJ1-1; D gene ambiguous. The CDR3 totals 14 residues. Per the germline V gene, CDR1 is SGHRS and CDR2 is YFSETQ. V gave up 1 base and J gave up 1 base, with 8 bases separating them. CDR3 sequence reads: CASSLTSRNTEAFF. CDR3 bases: TGCGCCAGCAGCTTGACTAGTCGGAACACTGAAGCTTTCTTT.

The chain's CDR3 is CASRRQGSTEAFF. Written as DNA, the CDR3 is TGTGCCAGTAGGAGGCAGGGAAGCACTGAAGCTTTCTTT. The chain employs TRBV19 and TRBJ1-1; D may be TRBD1 (5 bases). CDR1 is LNHDA and CDR2 is SQIVND in the germline V gene (reference sequence). The V end was cut by 6 bases, the J end by 4 bases, with 12 bases between. The CDR3 is made up of 13 amino acids. The full variable domain, with the rest looked up from reference TRBV19 and TRBJ1-1, is DGGITQSPKYLFRKEGQNVTLSCEQNLNHDAMYWYRQDPGQGLRLIYYSQIVNDFQKGDIAEGYSVSREKKESFPLTVTSAQKNPTAFYLCASRRQGSTEAFFGQGTRLTVV.

In nucleotides, the CDR3 is TGCGCCAGCAGCTTCGGACTGACCGAAAGCACTGAAGCTTTCTTT. This codes for CASSFGLTESTEAFF. The gene calls are TRBV5-1 and TRBJ1-1; the D is unclear. CDR1 is SGHRS and CDR2 is YFSETQ in the germline V gene. The ends were cut back, 2 bases at V and 4 bases at J, with 15 bases in the middle. The CDR3 extends over 15 amino acids.

This clone came up a few times. CDR3 nucleotide sequence: TGTGCCAGCAGAGATCACACAGGGCCGGTTGGTGAAAAACTGTTTTTT. Its translation: CASRDHTGPVGEKLFF. The chain carries TRBV6-6 and TRBJ1-4, with a weak D call TRBD1 (6 bases). V was cut by 6 bases and J by 7 bases, with 21 bases left in between. The germline V gene has CDR1 MNHNY and CDR2 SVGAGI (reference sequence). CDR3 size: 16 residues.

This chain joins TRBV6-1 and TRBJ1-2; D is undetermined. This CDR3 comprises 14 residues. Germline lookup yields CDR1 MNHNS and CDR2 SASEGT. Deletions cut 5 bases from V and 3 bases from J, with 13 bases between. This chain's CDR3 is CASSLGSNDYGYTF. Here the CDR3 DNA reads TGTGCCAGCAGTCTGGGCTCGAATGACTATGGCTACACCTTC.

J is TRBJ2-1 and V is TRBV19; 7 bases fit TRBD1. The V segment lost 6 bases and the J segment 4 bases; nucleotides outside the gene matches: 6. Per the germline V gene, CDR1 is LNHDA and CDR2 is SQIVND (reference sequence). The CDR3 consists of 14 residues. The chain's CDR3 is CASRPGTAYNEQFF. The CDR3 nucleotides read TGTGCCAGTAGACCCGGGACAGCTTACAATGAGCAGTTCTTC. Variable domain in full (rest from reference TRBV19 and TRBJ2-1): DGGITQSPKYLFRKEGQNVTLSCEQNLNHDAMYWYRQDPGQGLRLIYYSQIVNDFQKGDIAEGYSVSREKKESFPLTVTSAQKNPTAFYLCASRPGTAYNEQFFGPGTRLTVL.

This sequence joins TRBV6-1 and TRBJ2-1; no definite D call. V dropped 6 bases and J dropped 8 bases, with 20 bases sitting between them. Germline CDR1 is MNHNS and CDR2 is SASEGT. The CDR3 spans 15 residues. The CDR3 loop is CASRLIAGGNDEQFF. The CDR3 nucleotides read TGTGCCAGCAGGCTCATCGCCGGCGGTAACGATGAGCAGTTCTTC.

The J gene is TRBJ2-1, the V gene TRBV15; D remains ambiguous. CDR1 LNHNV and CDR2 YYDKDF come from the germline V gene (reference sequence). V lost 6 bases to trimming and J lost 2 bases, with 5 bases between them. The CDR3 runs to 12 residues. The CDR3 DNA reads as TGTGCCACCAGTCTCCCCTACAATGAGCAGTTCTTC. This gives the protein CATSLPYNEQFF.

The chain uses TRBV29-1 and TRBJ2-3; TRBD2 matches at 11 bases. Trimming took 6 bases from V and 5 from J; bases not matched to a gene: 7. The CDR3 covers 14 residues. Germline-derived CDR1 and CDR2 are SQVTM and ANQGSEA. For the CDR3, the DNA is TGCAGCGTCGTACTAGCGGGAGTGGGAGATACGCAGTATTTT. Amino acids: CSVVLAGVGDTQYF.

CDR3 sequence: CAWTRTSGRGNEQFF. The CDR3 DNA is TGTGCCTGGACCCGGACTAGCGGTAGGGGAAATGAGCAGTTCTTC. The rearrangement links TRBV30 to TRBJ2-1, with TRBD2 identical over 10 bases. This CDR3 is 15 amino acids long. Losses at the gene ends were 4 bases for V and 7 bases for J; bases not matched to a gene: 10. Germline V gene lookup returns CDR1 GTSNPN and CDR2 SVGIG (reference sequence).

The chain uses TRBV10-1 and TRBJ2-2, with a weak D call TRBD1 (5 bases). Germline V gene lookup returns CDR1 WNHNN and CDR2 SYGVQD (reference sequence). V was pared by 3 bases and J by 4 bases, with 9 bases between. The CDR3 spans 14 residues. The CDR3 loop reads CASSDRQPTGELFF. The CDR3 bases are TGCGCCAGCAGTGACCGACAGCCCACCGGGGAGCTGTTTTTT.

This clone was found once. The chain uses TRBV7-3 and TRBJ2-2; TRBD2 agrees at 7 bases. Trimming took 2 bases from V and 0 from J; bases not matched to a gene: 6. CDR3 length equals 17 residues. Germline V gene lookup returns CDR1 SGHTA and CDR2 FQGTGA. The CDR3 region is CASSLQSGNTNTGELFF. Written as DNA, the CDR3 is TGTGCCAGCAGCTTACAAAGCGGGAACACGAACACCGGGGAGCTGTTTTTT.

This chain uses TRBV10-3 with TRBJ2-2; TRBD1 agrees at 8 bases. V shed 6 bases and J 2 bases; nucleotides not matched to a gene: 14. This CDR3 contains 18 residues. CDR1 is ENHRY and CDR2 is SYGVKD in the germline V gene. The CDR3 sequence is CAISQPRGDRGNTGELFF. The CDR3 bases are TGTGCCATCAGCCAACCCCGTGGAGACAGGGGCAACACCGGGGAGCTGTTTTTT.

The chain uses TRBV28 and TRBJ1-2, with D maybe TRBD1 (5 bases). The length of the CDR3 is 14 residues. The V gene lost 1 base and the J gene lost 1 base, with 7 bases spanning the gap. The V gene's germline CDR1 is MDHEN and CDR2 SYDVKM. CDR3 nucleotide sequence: TGTGCCAGCAGTTTATTAGGGGATAACTATGGCTACACCTTC. Its translation is CASSLLGDNYGYTF.

The chain joins TRBV5-1 to TRBJ1-1; 8 nucleotides line up with TRBD1. The V gene end was trimmed by 5 bases and the J gene end by 5 bases; junction bases not matched to a gene: 8. The germline V gene encodes CDR1 SGHRS and CDR2 YFSETQ. The CDR3 length is 14 residues. The CDR3 DNA sequence: TGCGCCAGCAGTCGGACAGGGTTGGGTACTGAAGCTTTCTTT. The encoded protein is CASSRTGLGTEAFF. The full variable domain, rest sourced from reference TRBV5-1 and TRBJ1-1, is KAGVTQTPRYLIKTRGQQVTLSCSPISGHRSVSWYQQTPGQGLQFLFEYFSETQRNKGNFPGRFSGRQFSNSRSEMNVSTLELGDSALYLCASSRTGLGTEAFFGQGTRLTVV.